This T cell receptor (beta chain) is drawn from a study of cytomegalovirus exposure and HLA in healthy donors. The PCR had 60 Vbeta and 13 Jbeta primers. TCRdb's copy holds only in-frame clones and misses some; the assay was immunoSEQ multiplex PCR. The sample holds 150,000 to 200,000 clones; about 80% are singletons and the top ten take under 6%. V shed 6 bases and J shed 2 bases, with 8 bases lying between them. CDR1 is MNHEY, CDR2 SMNVEV, per germline (reference sequence). The CDR3 extends over 13 amino acids. The sequenced sample was PBMCs. The chain carries TRBV27 and TRBJ1-5; D gene uncertain. The sequence derives from a man aged 25 to 40 in good health and CMV-seronegative. The CDR3, as DNA: TGTGCCAGCAGCCCCCAGGGCAATCAGCCCCAGCATTTT. Residues: CASSPQGNQPQHF.